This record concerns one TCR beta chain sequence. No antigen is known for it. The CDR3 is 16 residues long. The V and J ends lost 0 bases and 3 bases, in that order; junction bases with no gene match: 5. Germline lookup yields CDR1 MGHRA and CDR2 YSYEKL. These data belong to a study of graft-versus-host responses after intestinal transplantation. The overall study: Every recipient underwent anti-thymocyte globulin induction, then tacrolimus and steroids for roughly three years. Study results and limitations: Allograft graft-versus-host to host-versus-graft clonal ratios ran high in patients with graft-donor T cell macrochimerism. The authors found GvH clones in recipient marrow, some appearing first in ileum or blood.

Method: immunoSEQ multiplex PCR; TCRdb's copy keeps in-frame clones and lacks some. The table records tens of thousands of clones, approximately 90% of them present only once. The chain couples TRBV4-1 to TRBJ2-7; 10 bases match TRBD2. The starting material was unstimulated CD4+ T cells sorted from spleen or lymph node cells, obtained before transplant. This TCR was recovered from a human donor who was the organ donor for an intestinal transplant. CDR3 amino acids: CASSQDVAGGLYEQYF. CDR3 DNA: TGCGCCAGCAGCCAAGACGTAGCGGGAGGCCTCTACGAGCAGTACTTC.